This T cell receptor (beta chain) is drawn from a study of T cells after somatic rescue of genetic block. Trimming took 6 bases from V and 2 from J; bases not matched to a gene: 8. This CDR3 region has 15 residues. Germline V gene data show CDR1 as MNHEY and CDR2 as SMNVEV (reference sequence). TCRdb's copy holds only in-frame clones and misses some; the assay was immunoSEQ multiplex PCR. The data hold approximately 88,000 clones, with more than 80% observed a single time. Sequences were obtained from peripheral blood mononuclear cells (PBMCs). This sequence joins TRBV27 and TRBJ2-7; 9 bases map to TRBD1. The clonotype was recovered from a young woman. This chain's CDR3 is CASRYPGQGPYEQYF. The DNA for the CDR3 is TGTGCCAGCAGATACCCGGGACAGGGTCCCTACGAGCAGTACTTC.